The sequence of this T cell receptor beta chain was determined in a study of CD8 T cells in ankylosing spondylitis. This clonotype was seen a handful of times. Its antigen remains unknown. Making use of molecular barcodes, quantitative 5'-RACE generated TCR beta libraries. Via MiXCR, TCRdb re-called the 5' RACE reads, giving one row per CDR3 protein. The data contain some 140,000 distinct CDR3 sequences, 7% to 10% of them singletons. Study-wide results and limits: Relatively rare in peripheral blood, disease-linked clones were also CD8+.

The CDR3 runs 11 residues. V was trimmed by 8 bases and J by 3 bases, leaving 4 bases between them. The germline V gene has CDR1 ENHRY and CDR2 SYGVKD. The TCR originated in a male donor with ankylosing spondylitis. The material sequenced was synovial fluid, either unsorted or a sorted T cell fraction (not recorded which). The chain carries TRBV10-3 and TRBJ2-2, with D uncertain. CDR3 amino acids: CAIEDTGELFF. CDR3 bases: TGTGCCATCGAAGACACCGGGGAGCTGTTTTTT.